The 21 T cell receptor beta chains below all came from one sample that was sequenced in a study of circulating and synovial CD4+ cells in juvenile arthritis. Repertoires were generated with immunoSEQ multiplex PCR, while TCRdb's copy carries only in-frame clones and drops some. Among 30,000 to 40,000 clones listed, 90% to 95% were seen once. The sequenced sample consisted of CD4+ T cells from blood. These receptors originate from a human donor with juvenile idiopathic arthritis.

The CDR3 coding sequence is TGTGCCTGGAGTGTAGGAGCGGGACTATTAGAGACCCAGTACTTC. This encodes CAWSVGAGLLETQYF. The rearrangement links TRBV30 to TRBJ2-5; 7 bases agree with TRBD2. The V and J ends lost 0 bases and 4 bases, in that order; junction bases with no gene match: 8. This CDR3 contains 15 residues. Germline V lookup: CDR1 GTSNPN, CDR2 SVGIG (reference sequence).

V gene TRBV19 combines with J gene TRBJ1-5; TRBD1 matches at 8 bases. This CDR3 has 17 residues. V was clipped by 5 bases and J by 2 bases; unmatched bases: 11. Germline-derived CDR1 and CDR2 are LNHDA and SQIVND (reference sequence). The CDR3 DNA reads TGTGCCAGTAGTCCAGGACAGGGACACTCGGGCAATCAGCCCCAGCATTTT. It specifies CASSPGQGHSGNQPQHF.

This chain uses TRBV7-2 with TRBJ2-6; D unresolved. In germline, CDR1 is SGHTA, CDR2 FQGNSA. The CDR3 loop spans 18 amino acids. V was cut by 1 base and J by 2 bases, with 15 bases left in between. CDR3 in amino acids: CASSLVATAKTGANVLTF. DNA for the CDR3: TGTGCCAGCAGCTTAGTGGCAACAGCCAAGACTGGGGCCAACGTCCTGACTTTC.

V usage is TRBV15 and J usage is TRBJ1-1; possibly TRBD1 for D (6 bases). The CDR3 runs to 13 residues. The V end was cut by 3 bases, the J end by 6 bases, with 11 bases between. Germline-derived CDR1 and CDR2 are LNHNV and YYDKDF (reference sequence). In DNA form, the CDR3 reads TGTGCCACCAGCAGGAAACAGGGCGCTGAAGCTTTCTTT. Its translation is CATSRKQGAEAFF. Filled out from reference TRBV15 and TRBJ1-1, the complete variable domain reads DAMVIQNPRYQVTQFGKPVTLSCSQTLNHNVMYWYQQKSSQAPKLLFHYYDKDFNNEADTPDNFQSRRPNTSFCFLDIRSPGLGDTAMYLCATSRKQGAEAFFGQGTRLTVV.

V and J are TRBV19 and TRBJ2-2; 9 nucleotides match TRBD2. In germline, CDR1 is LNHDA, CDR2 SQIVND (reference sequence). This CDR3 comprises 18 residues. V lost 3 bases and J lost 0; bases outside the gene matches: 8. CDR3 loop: CASSMGGLAYSNTGELFF. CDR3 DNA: TGTGCCAGTAGTATGGGAGGACTAGCGTACTCGAACACCGGGGAGCTGTTTTTT.

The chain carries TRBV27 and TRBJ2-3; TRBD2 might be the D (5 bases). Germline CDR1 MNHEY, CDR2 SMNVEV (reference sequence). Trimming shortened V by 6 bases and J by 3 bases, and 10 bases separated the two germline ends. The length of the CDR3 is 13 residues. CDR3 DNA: TGTGCCAGCAGGCCGAGGGTGACAGATACGCAGTATTTT. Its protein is CASRPRVTDTQYF.

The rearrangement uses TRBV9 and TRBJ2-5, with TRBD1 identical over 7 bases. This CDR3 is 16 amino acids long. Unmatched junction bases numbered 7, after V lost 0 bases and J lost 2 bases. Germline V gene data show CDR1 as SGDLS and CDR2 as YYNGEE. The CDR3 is CASSVVVRDSQETQYF. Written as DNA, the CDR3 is TGTGCCAGCAGCGTAGTAGTACGGGACAGTCAAGAGACCCAGTACTTC.

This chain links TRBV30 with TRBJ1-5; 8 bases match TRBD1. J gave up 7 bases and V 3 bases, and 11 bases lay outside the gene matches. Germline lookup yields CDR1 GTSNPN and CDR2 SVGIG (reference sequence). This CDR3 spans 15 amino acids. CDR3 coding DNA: TGTGCCTGGAGCCAAACAGGGGGGTTAGGACAGCCCCAGCATTTT. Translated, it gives CAWSQTGGLGQPQHF.

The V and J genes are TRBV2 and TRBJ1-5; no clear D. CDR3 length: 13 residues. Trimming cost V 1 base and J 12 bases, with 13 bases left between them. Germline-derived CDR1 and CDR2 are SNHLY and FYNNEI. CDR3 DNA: TGTGCCAGCAGTGAAGGTCCAGCGAGTCTCCAGCATTTT. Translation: CASSEGPASLQHF.

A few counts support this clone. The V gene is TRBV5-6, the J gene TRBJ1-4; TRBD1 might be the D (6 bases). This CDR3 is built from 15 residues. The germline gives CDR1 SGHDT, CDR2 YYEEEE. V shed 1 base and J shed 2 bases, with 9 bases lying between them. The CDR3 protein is CASSLQGPTNEKLFF. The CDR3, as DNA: TGTGCCAGCAGCTTGCAGGGGCCCACTAATGAAAAACTGTTTTTT.

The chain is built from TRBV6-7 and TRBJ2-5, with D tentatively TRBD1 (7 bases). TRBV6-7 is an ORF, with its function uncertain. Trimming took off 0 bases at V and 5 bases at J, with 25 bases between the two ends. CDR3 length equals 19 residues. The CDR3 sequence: CASSYSTETGVGGEETQYF. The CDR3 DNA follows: TGTGCCAGCAGTTACTCGACGGAAACAGGGGTCGGGGGTGAGGAGACCCAGTACTTC.

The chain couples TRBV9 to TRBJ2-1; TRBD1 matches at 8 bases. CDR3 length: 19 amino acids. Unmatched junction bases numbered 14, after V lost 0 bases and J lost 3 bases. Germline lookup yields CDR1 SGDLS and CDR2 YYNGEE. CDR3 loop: CASSVGTGSLPGYYNEQFF. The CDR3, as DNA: TGTGCCAGCAGCGTAGGGACAGGGTCCCTCCCCGGGTACTACAATGAGCAGTTCTTC.

DNA for the CDR3: TGTGCCAGCAGTGCCCGGGACAGCCCTAACTATGGCTACACCTTC. Protein sequence: CASSARDSPNYGYTF. This rearrangement joins TRBV6-1 to TRBJ1-2; 7 bases agree with TRBD1. This CDR3 is built from 15 residues. CDR1 and CDR2 from the germline V gene are MNHNS and SASEGT. V lost 4 bases and J lost 0; bases outside the gene matches: 5.

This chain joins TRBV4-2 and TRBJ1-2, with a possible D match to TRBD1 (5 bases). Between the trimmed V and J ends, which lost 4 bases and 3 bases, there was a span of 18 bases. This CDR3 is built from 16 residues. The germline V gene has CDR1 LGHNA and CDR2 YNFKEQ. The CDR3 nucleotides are TGTGCCAGCAGCCCAATTGAGTCCAGGGCAGACTATGGCTACACCTTC. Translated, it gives CASSPIESRADYGYTF.

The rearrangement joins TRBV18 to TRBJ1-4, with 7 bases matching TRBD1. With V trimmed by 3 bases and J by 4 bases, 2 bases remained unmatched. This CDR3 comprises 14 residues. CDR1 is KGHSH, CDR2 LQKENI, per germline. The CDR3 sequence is CASSPTGNNEKLFF. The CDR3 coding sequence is TGTGCCAGCTCACCGACAGGGAATAATGAAAAACTGTTTTTT.

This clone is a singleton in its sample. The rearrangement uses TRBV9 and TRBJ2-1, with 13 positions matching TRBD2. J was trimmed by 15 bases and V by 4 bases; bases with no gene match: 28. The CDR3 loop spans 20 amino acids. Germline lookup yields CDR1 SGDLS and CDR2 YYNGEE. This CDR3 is CASSPRDSSLRLAGGEGSFF. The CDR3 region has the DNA TGTGCCAGCAGCCCCCGGGACAGTAGCCTGAGACTAGCGGGGGGTGAGGGATCGTTCTTC.

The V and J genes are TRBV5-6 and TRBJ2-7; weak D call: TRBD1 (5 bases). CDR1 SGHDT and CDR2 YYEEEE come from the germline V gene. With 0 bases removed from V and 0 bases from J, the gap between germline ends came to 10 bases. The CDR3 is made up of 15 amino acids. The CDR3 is CASSLVQGSSYEQYF. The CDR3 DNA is TGTGCCAGCAGCTTGGTTCAGGGCAGCTCCTACGAGCAGTACTTC.

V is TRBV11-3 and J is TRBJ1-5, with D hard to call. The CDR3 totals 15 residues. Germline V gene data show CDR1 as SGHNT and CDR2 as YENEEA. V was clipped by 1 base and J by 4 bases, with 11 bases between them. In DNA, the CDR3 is TGTGCCAGCAGCTTAGTCGGGTTTCGAAATCAGCCCCAGCATTTT. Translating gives CASSLVGFRNQPQHF. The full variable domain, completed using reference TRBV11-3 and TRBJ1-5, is EAGVVQSPRYKIIEKKQPVAFWCNPISGHNTLYWYLQNLGQGPELLIRYENEEAVDDSQLPKDRFSAERLKGVDSTLKIQPAELGDSAVYLCASSLVGFRNQPQHFGDGTRLSIL.

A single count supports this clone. The CDR3 DNA reads as TGTGCCAGCAGTTACTCACTCGGGGGAAGAGACGAGCAGTACTTC. It encodes CASSYSLGGRDEQYF. The chain combines TRBV6-5 with TRBJ2-7; D is possibly TRBD2 (6 bases). Trimming took 0 bases from V and 5 from J, leaving 14 bases between them. CDR1 and CDR2 (germline): MNHEY, SVGAGI. The CDR3 is made up of 15 amino acids.

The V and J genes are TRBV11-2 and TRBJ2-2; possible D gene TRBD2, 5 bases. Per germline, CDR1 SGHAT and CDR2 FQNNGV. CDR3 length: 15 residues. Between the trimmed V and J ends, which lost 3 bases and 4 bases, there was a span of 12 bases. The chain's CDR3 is CASSLEASGTGELFF. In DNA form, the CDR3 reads TGTGCCAGCAGCTTGGAGGCTTCGGGCACCGGGGAGCTGTTTTTT.

This chain's CDR3 is CASGLVTGRFAGELFF. In DNA, the CDR3 is TGTGCTAGTGGTTTGGTCACCGGGAGGTTCGCCGGGGAGCTGTTTTTT. The chain employs TRBV12-5 and TRBJ2-2, with TRBD2 matching 7 bases. Germline V gene sequence: CDR1 LGHNT, CDR2 FRNRAP. The CDR3 sequence is 16 residues long. V dropped 0 bases and J dropped 6; count of bases not matched to a gene: 7.